Below are 2 T cell receptor beta chains sequenced from a single sample in a study of T cell repertoires in cytomegalovirus infection. Their cognate antigens are unknown. TCRdb processed the reads anew with MiXCR; each CDR3 protein has one entry. The data contain 110,000 or so distinct CDR3 sequences, roughly 31% of them singletons. Source: CD8+ T cells from cultured PBMCs, taken from culture after CMV antigen stimulation. Receptors originate from a human donor in good health (CMV status not recorded). Some clones in this sample may be carry-over from other donors' samples.

The chain joins TRBV20-1 to TRBJ2-7; TRBD1 might be the D (5 bases). Trimming stripped 5 bases from V and 0 bases from J, with 11 bases between. The CDR3 loop spans 13 amino acids. Germline CDR1 reads DFQATT; CDR2 reads SNEGSKA (reference sequence). The CDR3 here is CSALTGLSYEQYF. CDR3 sequence (DNA): TGCAGTGCTCTCACAGGCCTCTCCTACGAGCAGTACTTC.

The chain has TRBV12-3 or TRBV12-4 and TRBJ2-1, with TRBD2 identical over 9 bases. The CDR3 has 16 amino acids. The J segment lost 5 bases and the V segment lost 2 bases, leaving 7 bases of the junction unmatched. CDR3: CASSLSLRGGHNEQFF. In DNA form, the CDR3 reads TGTGCCAGCAGTTTAAGCTTGCGGGGGGGCCACAATGAGCAGTTCTTC.